Listed below are T cell receptor beta chains from one sample, sequenced in a study of long-term antiretroviral therapy in people with HIV. Sequencing was performed with immunoSEQ multiplex PCR; in TCRdb, only in-frame clones are kept and a portion is missing. The table shows 15,000 or so clones, with approximately 73% occurring only once. This sample comprised unsorted PBMCs, obtained 3.1 years after starting antiretroviral therapy. These receptor sequences come from a man in his forties or fifties with HIV. The CDR3 runs from the conserved cysteine through the conserved F or W. Each record gives: CDR3 length, J gene, D gene, V gene, clone size, CDR3 protein, CDR3 DNA. D genes are given only for firm matches. The size field is filled for only some rows; it gives once, few, many or a size class.

17 TRBJ1-5 TRBD1 TRBV19 . CASSTPTGEEGNQPQHF TGTGCCAGTAGTACCCCGACAGGGGAAGAAGGCAATCAGCCCCAGCATTTT
15 TRBJ1-6 TRBD1 TRBV19 . CASSIAGTVNSPLHF TGTGCCAGTAGTATAGCCGGGACAGTCAATTCACCCCTCCACTTT
14 TRBJ1-2 . TRBV18 . CASSTNADNYGYTF TGTGCCAGCTCCACAAACGCGGATAACTATGGCTACACCTTC
14 TRBJ2-7 TRBD1 TRBV5-4 few CASSPRQGMDEQYF TGTGCCAGCAGCCCGCGACAGGGCATGGATGAGCAGTACTTC
13 TRBJ1-6 . TRBV18 few CASSPPNRSSHHF TGTGCCAGCTCACCTCCAAACAGGAGCTCGCACCACTTT
15 TRBJ1-2 TRBD1 TRBV10-3 . CAISEETGGLRGYTF TGTGCCATCAGTGAGGAGACAGGGGGCTTGAGAGGCTACACCTTC
13 TRBJ2-1 . TRBV11-2 . CASSSGPQNEQFF TGTGCCAGCAGCTCCGGACCGCAAAATGAGCAGTTCTTC
12 TRBJ1-2 . TRBV19 . CASSIGGGGYTF TGTGCCAGTAGTATAGGAGGTGGCGGCTACACCTTC
16 TRBJ2-3 TRBD2 TRBV5-4 . CASSLALAGSTDTQYF TGTGCCAGCAGCTTGGCGCTAGCGGGGAGCACAGATACGCAGTATTTT
15 TRBJ2-2 . TRBV19 few CASSISRGRTGELFF TGTGCCAGTAGTATATCGAGGGGGAGGACCGGGGAGCTGTTTTTT
13 TRBJ2-7 . TRBV5-8 few CASSFDSSYEQYF TGTGCCAGCAGCTTCGACAGCTCCTACGAGCAGTACTTC
15 TRBJ2-7 TRBD1 TRBV6-5 . CASSRYRDATGEQYF TGTGCCAGCAGCCGCTACCGGGACGCGACAGGGGAGCAGTACTTC
15 TRBJ1-3 . TRBV6-1 . CASSDLSGAGNTIYF TGTGCCAGCAGTGACCTTTCAGGGGCTGGAAACACCATATATTTT
14 TRBJ2-3 TRBD2 TRBV6-1 . CASSSSGRTDTQYF TGTGCCAGCAGCTCTAGCGGGCGCACAGATACGCAGTATTTT
17 TRBJ1-5 . TRBV23-1 . CASSVTPQGRSNQPQHF TGCGCCAGCAGCGTTACTCCCCAGGGGAGAAGCAATCAGCCCCAGCATTTT
13 TRBJ2-7 TRBD1 TRBV6-5 . CASRAGGLYEQYF TGTGCCAGCAGGGCAGGGGGCCTCTACGAGCAGTACTTC
13 TRBJ1-5 . TRBV5-6 . CASSLTGFQPQHF TGTGCCAGCAGCTTGACAGGGTTTCAGCCCCAGCATTTT
15 TRBJ2-1 TRBD1 TRBV30 . CAWRTGGGPYNEQFF TGTGCCTGGAGAACAGGGGGCGGCCCCTACAATGAGCAGTTCTTC
13 TRBJ1-2 . TRBV6-5 few CASRPGRNYGYTF TGTGCCAGCAGGCCGGGACGGAACTATGGCTACACCTTC
15 TRBJ2-2 . TRBV5-6 . CASSLPQGMGGELFF TGTGCCAGCAGCCTCCCCCAGGGAATGGGCGGGGAGCTGTTTTTT
16 TRBJ2-6 . TRBV6-5 . CASSYSSGSGANVLTF TGTGCCAGCAGTTACTCGTCAGGGAGCGGGGCCAACGTCCTGACTTTC
12 TRBJ1-5 . TRBV19 . CASSKGSQPQHF TGTGCCAGTAGTAAGGGGAGCCAGCCCCAGCATTTT